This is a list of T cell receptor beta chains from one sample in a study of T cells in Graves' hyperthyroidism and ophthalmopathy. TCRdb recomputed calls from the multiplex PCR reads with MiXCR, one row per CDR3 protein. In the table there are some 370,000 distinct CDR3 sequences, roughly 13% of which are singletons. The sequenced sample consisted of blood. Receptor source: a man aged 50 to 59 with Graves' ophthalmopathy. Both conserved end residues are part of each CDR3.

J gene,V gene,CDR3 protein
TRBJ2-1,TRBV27,CASSLSGGSIDEQFF
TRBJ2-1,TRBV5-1,CASSLDASGNSGEQFF
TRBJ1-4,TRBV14,CASSRDWTYGEKLFF
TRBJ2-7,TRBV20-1,CSARTSGSLEQYF
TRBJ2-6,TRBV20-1,CSARNSGANVLTF
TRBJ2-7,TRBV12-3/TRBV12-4,CASRATGGYEQYF
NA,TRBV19,CASSIEGISYEQFF
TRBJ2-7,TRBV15,CATSRAGPYEQYF
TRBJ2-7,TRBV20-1,CSARGDVTYEQYF
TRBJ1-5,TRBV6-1,CASSGFRDSHQPQHF
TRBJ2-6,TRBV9,CASSTLASGANVLTF
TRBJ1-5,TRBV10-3,CASGTDNQPQHF
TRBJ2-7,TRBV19,CASTGSGPGGEQYF
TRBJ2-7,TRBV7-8,CASSVTSFYEQYF
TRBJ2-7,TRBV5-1,CASSSTSGRRSYEQYF
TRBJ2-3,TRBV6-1,CASSRRTSGGTDTQYF
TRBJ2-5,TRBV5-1,CASSLGTSGSGETQYF
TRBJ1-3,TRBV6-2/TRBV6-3,CASSPNHGNTIYF
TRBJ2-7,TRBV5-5,CASSLGPGPLYEQYF
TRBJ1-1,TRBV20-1,CSAREENTEAFF
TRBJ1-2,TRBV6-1,CAGRISGGSGYTF
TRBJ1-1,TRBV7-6,CASSLTPNTEAFF
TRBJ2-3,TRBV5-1,CASSLGTSGDTQYF
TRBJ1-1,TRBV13,CASSLLPRGLNTEAFF
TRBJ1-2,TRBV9,CASSPTGVGYTF
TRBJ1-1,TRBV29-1,CSVIRQGAMSFF